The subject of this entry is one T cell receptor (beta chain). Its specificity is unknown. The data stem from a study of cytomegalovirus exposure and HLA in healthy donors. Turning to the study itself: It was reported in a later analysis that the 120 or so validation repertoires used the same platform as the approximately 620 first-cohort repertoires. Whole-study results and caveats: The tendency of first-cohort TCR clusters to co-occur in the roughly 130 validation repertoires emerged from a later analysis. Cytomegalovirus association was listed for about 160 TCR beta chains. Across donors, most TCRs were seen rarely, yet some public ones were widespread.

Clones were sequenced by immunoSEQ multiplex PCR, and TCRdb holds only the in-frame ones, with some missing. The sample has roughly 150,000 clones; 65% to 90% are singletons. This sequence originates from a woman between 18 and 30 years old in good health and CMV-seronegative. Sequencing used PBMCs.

CDR3 DNA: TGTGCCATAAAGACTAGCGGAATAGATACGCAGTATTTT. It is translated as CAIKTSGIDTQYF. The chain combines TRBV6-1 with TRBJ2-3, with TRBD2 matching 9 bases. J lost 5 bases, V lost 10 bases, and 7 bases had no gene match. The CDR3 consists of 13 residues. Germline CDR1 MNHNS, CDR2 SASEGT.